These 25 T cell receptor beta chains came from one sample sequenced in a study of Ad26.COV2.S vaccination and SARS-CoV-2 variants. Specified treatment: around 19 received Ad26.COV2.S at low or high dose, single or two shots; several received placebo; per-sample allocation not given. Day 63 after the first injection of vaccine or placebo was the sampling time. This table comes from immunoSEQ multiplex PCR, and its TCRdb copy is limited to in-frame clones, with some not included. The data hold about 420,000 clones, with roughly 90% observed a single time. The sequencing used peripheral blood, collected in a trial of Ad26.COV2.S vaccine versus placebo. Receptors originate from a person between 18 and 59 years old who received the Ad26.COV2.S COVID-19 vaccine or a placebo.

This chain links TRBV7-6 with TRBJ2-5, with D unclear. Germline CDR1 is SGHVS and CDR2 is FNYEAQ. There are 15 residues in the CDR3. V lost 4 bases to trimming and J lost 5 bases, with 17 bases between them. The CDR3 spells CASSYTLSVRETQYF. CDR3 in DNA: TGTGCCAGCAGCTACACCCTTAGTGTGCGGGAGACCCAGTACTTC.

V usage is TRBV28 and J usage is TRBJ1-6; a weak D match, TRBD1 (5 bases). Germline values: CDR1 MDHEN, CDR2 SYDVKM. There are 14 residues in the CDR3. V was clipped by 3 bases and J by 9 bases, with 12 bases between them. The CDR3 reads CASSFPGFSSPLHF. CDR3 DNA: TGTGCCAGCAGTTTCCCAGGGTTCTCTTCACCCCTCCACTTT.

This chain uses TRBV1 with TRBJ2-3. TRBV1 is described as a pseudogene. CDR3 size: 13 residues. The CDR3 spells CTSPGLVTDTQYF. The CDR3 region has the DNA TGCACCAGTCCCGGGCTAGTGACAGATACGCAGTATTTT.

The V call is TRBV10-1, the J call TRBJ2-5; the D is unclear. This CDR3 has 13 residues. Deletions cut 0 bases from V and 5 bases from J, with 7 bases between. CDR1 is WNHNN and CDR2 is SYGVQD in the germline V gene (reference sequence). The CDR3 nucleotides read TGCGCCAGCAGTGAGTCGAACGCGGAGACCCAGTACTTC. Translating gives CASSESNAETQYF.

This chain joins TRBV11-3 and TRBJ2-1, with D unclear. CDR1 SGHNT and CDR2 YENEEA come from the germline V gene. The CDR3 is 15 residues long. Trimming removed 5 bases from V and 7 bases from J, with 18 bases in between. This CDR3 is CASSESGVAQNEQFF. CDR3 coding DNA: TGTGCCAGCAGCGAAAGTGGTGTGGCTCAAAATGAGCAGTTCTTC.

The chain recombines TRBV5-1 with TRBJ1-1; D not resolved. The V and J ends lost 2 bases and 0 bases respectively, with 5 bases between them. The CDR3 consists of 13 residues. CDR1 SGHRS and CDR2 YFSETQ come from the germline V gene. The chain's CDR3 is CASSLHMNTEAFF. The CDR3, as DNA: TGCGCCAGCAGCTTACACATGAACACTGAAGCTTTCTTT.

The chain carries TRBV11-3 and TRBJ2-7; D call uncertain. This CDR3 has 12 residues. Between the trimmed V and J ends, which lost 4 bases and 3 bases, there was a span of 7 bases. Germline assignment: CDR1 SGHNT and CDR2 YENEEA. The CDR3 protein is CASSSTDYEQYF. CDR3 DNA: TGTGCCAGCAGCTCAACCGACTACGAGCAGTACTTC. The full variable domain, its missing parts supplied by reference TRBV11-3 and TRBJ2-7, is EAGVVQSPRYKIIEKKQPVAFWCNPISGHNTLYWYLQNLGQGPELLIRYENEEAVDDSQLPKDRFSAERLKGVDSTLKIQPAELGDSAVYLCASSSTDYEQYFGPGTRLTVT.

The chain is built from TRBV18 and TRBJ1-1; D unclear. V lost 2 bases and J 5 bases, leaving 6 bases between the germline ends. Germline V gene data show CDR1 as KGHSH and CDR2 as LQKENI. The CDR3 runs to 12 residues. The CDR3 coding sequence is TGTGCCAGCTCACCAGGCAGGACTGAAGCTTTCTTT. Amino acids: CASSPGRTEAFF.

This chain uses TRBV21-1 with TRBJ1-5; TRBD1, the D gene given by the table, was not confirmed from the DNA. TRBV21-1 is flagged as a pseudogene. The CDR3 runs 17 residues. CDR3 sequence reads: CASSSRDSEAGWQPQHF. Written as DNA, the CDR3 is TGTGCCAGCAGCAGCAGGGACAGTGAGGCAGGTTGGCAGCCCCAGCATTTT.

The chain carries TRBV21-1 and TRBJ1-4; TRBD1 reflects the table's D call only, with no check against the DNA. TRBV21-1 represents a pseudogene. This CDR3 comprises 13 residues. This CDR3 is CASSTRVWEKLFF. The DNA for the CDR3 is TGTGCCAGCAGCACCAGGGTTTGGGAAAAACTGTTTTTT.

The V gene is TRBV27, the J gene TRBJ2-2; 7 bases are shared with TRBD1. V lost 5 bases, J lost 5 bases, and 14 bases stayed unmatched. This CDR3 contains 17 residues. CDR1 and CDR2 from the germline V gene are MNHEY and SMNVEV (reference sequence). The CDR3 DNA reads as TGTGCCAGCAGTCCCCACCCGACAGGGCTTCATACCGGGGAGCTGTTTTTT. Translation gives CASSPHPTGLHTGELFF.

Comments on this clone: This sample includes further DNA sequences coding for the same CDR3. The CDR3 bases are TGTGCCAGCAGTTCCCCCTACGAGCAGTACTTC. The encoded protein is CASSSPYEQYF. This chain uses TRBV28 with TRBJ2-7; no firm D call. Germline CDR1 reads MDHEN; CDR2 reads SYDVKM. The CDR3 has 11 residues. V was pared by 4 bases and J by 2 bases, with 3 bases between.

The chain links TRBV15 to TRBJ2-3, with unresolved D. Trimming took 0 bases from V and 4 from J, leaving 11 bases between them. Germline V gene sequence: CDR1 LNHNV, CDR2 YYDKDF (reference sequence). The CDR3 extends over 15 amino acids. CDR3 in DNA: TGTGCCACCAGCAGAGATCTGGGCAGCGCAGATACGCAGTATTTT. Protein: CATSRDLGSADTQYF.

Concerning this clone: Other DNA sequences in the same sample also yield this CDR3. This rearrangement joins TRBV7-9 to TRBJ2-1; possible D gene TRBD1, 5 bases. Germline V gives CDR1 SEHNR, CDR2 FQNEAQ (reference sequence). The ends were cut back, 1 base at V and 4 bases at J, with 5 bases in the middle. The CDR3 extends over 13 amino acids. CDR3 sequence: CASSLDRYNEQFF. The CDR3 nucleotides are TGTGCCAGCAGCTTAGACAGGTACAATGAGCAGTTCTTC.

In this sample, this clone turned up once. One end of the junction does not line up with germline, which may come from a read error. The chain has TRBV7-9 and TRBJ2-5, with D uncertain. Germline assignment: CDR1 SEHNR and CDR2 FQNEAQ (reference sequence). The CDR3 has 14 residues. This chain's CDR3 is CASSSHNNQETQYF. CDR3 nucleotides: TGTGCCAGCAGCTCACATAACAACCAGGAGACCCAGTACTTC. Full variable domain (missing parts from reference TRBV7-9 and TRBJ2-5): DTGVSQNPRHKITKRGQNVTFRCDPISEHNRLYWYRQTLGQGPEFLTYFQNEAQLEKSRLLSDRFSAERPKGSFSTLEIQRTEQGDSAMYLCASSSHNNQETQYFGPGTRLLVL.

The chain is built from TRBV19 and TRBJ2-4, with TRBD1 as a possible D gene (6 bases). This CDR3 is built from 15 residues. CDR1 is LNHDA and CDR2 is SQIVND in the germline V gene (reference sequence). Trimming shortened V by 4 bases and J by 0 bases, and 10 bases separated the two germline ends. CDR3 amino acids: CASSNGQRAKNIQYF. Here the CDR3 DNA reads TGTGCCAGTAGTAACGGACAGAGAGCCAAAAACATTCAGTACTTC.

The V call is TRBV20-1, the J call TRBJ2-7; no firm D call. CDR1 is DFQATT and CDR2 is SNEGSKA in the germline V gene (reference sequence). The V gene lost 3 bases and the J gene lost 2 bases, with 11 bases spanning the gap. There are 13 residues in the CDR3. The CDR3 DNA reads TGCAGTGCTAGTCGAAGAAGCGCCTACGAGCAGTACTTC. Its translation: CSASRRSAYEQYF.

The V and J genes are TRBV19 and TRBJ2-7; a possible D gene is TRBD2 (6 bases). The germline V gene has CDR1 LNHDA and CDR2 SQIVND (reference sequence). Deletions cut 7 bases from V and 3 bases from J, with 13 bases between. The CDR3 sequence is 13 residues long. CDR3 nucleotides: TGTGCCAGTAAACCGGGGGAGCACTACGAGCAGTACTTC. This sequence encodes CASKPGEHYEQYF.

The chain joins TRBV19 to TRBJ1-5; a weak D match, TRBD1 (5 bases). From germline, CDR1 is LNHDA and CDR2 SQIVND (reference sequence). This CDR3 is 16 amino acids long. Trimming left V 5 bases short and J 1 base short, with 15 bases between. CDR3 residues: CASSLLFRDSNQPQHF. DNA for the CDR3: TGTGCCAGTAGTCTCCTTTTTAGGGACAGCAATCAGCCCCAGCATTTT.

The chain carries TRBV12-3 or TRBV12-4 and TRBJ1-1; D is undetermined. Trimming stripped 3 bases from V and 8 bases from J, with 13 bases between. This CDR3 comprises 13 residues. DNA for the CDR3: TGTGCCAGCAGTTTCGAGCGATTCGTGGAAGCTTTCTTT. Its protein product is CASSFERFVEAFF.

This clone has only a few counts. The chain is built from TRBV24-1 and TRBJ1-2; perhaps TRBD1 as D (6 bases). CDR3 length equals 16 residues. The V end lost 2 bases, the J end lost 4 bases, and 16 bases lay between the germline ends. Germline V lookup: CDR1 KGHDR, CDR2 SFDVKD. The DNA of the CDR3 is TGTGCCACCAGTGATTCGACGGACAGCTTGATCTATGGCTACACCTTC. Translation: CATSDSTDSLIYGYTF.

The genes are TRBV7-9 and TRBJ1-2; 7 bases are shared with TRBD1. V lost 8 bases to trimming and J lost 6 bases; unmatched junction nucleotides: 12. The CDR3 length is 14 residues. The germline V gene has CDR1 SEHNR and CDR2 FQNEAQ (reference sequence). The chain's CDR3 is CASRPQGPGDGYTF. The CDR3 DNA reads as TGTGCCAGCCGACCACAGGGGCCCGGTGATGGCTACACCTTC. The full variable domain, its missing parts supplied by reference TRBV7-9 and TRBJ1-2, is DTGVSQNPRHKITKRGQNVTFRCDPISEHNRLYWYRQTLGQGPEFLTYFQNEAQLEKSRLLSDRFSAERPKGSFSTLEIQRTEQGDSAMYLCASRPQGPGDGYTFGSGTRLTVV.

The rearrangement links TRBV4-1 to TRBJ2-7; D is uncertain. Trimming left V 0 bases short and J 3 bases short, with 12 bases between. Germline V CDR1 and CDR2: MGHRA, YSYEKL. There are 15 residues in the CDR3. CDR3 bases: TGCGCCAGCAGCCAAGATAGGGCGGTCTTCTACGAGCAGTACTTC. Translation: CASSQDRAVFYEQYF.

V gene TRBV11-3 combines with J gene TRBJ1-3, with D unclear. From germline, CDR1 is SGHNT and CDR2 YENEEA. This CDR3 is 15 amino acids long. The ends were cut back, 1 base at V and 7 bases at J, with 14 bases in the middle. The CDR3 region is CASSLGPPNQNTIYF. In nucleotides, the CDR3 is TGTGCCAGCAGCTTAGGACCCCCCAACCAGAACACCATATATTTT.

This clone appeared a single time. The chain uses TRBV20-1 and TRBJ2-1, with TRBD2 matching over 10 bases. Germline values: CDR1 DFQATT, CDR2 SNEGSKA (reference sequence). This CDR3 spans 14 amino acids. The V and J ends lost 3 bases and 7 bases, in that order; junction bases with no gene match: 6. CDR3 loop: CSASNLGLANEQFF. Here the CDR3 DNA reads TGCAGTGCTAGTAACCTGGGACTAGCGAATGAGCAGTTCTTC.